These T cell receptor beta chains were read from a single sample in a study of somatic mutations in cytotoxic T cells in rheumatoid arthritis. Sequenced by immunoSEQ multiplex PCR; TCRdb stores in-frame clones only, minus some. The sample lists 13,000 to 15,000 clones; 65% to 80% were seen once. Sequences were obtained from CD8+ T cells sorted from blood. The origin of the receptors is an adult with rheumatoid arthritis. Both conserved end residues are part of each CDR3. The D gene is left open where the match is weak. Not all rows give a size; the values are once, few, many and, for expanded clones, a class.

TRBD2	NA	TRBV5-4	TRBJ2-7	CASSPVAGDVYEQYF	TGTGCCAGCAGCCCGGTAGCGGGAGATGTCTACGAGCAGTACTTC
NA	NA	TRBV18	TRBJ2-1	CASSLSPRQLYNEQFF	TGTGCCAGCTCACTTTCGCCCAGACAGCTCTACAATGAGCAGTTCTTC
NA	NA	TRBV4-2	TRBJ1-1	CASSLVGYGTEAFF	TGTGCCAGCAGCTTGGTAGGGTATGGCACTGAAGCTTTCTTT
NA	NA	TRBV19	TRBJ1-5	CASRAGALPHQPQHF	TGTGCCAGTAGAGCGGGAGCCCTCCCCCATCAGCCCCAGCATTTT
NA	NA	TRBV7-9	TRBJ1-2	CASSLGDGYGYTF	TGTGCCAGCAGCTTAGGGGACGGTTATGGCTACACCTTC
NA	NA	TRBV4-1	TRBJ1-1	CASSQAVRNTEAFF	TGCGCCAGCAGCCAAGCGGTCCGGAACACTGAAGCTTTCTTT
NA	few	TRBV2	TRBJ2-7	CASSEAGREYEQYF	TGTGCCAGCAGTGAAGCTGGGAGAGAATACGAGCAGTACTTC
NA	NA	TRBV11-2	TRBJ2-7	CASSPRSSYEQYF	TGTGCCAGCAGCCCCAGGAGCTCCTACGAGCAGTACTTC
TRBD1	NA	TRBV9	TRBJ2-1	CASSSYGGRGPVNEQFF	TGTGCCAGCAGCTCATATGGGGGCAGGGGGCCGGTCAATGAGCAGTTCTTC
TRBD1	once	TRBV19	TRBJ1-2	CASVTGVNGYTF	TGTGCCAGTGTGACAGGGGTGAATGGCTACACCTTC
NA	NA	TRBV2	TRBJ2-7	CASRLSPYEQYF	TGTGCCAGCAGGCTCTCCCCCTACGAGCAGTACTTC
NA	few	TRBV6-6	TRBJ2-5	CASSYRGTEEETQYF	TGTGCCAGCAGTTACCGTGGGACCGAGGAGGAGACCCAGTACTTC
NA	NA	TRBV10-2	TRBJ2-1	CASSESISHNEQFF	TGCGCCAGCAGTGAGTCGATTTCCCACAATGAGCAGTTCTTC
TRBD1	NA	TRBV2	TRBJ1-1	CASSEALKISYHGQGINEAFF	TGTGCCAGCAGTGAAGCGCTCAAAATCAGTTACCATGGACAGGGAATTAATGAAGCTTTCTTT
NA	NA	TRBV9	TRBJ2-7	CASSKGDGFYEQYF	TGTGCCAGCAGCAAGGGGGACGGATTTTACGAGCAGTACTTC
TRBD2	NA	TRBV5-6	TRBJ2-1	CASSWKIAGGPGNEQFF	TGTGCCAGCAGCTGGAAAATAGCGGGGGGGCCGGGGAATGAGCAGTTCTTC
NA	NA	TRBV28	TRBJ1-1	CASSPWGMNTEAFF	TGTGCCAGCAGTCCCTGGGGCATGAACACTGAAGCTTTCTTT
TRBD2	NA	TRBV4-2	TRBJ2-1	CASSQVSSGRSLYNEQFF	TGTGCCAGCAGCCAAGTTTCTAGCGGGAGGTCACTCTACAATGAGCAGTTCTTC
NA	NA	TRBV5-6	TRBJ1-2	CASFLDAGGYGYTF	TGTGCCAGCTTCCTTGACGCGGGGGGCTATGGCTACACCTTC
TRBD1	NA	TRBV11-2	TRBJ1-2	CACSSGRGQNYGYTF	TGTGCCTGCTCCTCGGGGAGGGGGCAGAACTATGGCTACACCTTC
TRBD1	NA	TRBV5-8	TRBJ1-2	CASSSRRDREKRNYGYTF	TGTGCCAGCAGCTCCCGCCGGGACAGGGAGAAGCGTAACTATGGCTACACCTTC
TRBD1	NA	TRBV6-5	TRBJ1-3	CASRSRDSQNTIYF	TGTGCCAGCAGAAGCCGGGACAGTCAGAACACCATATATTTT
NA	NA	TRBV28	TRBJ2-1	CASSLGWEASYNEQFF	TGTGCCAGCAGTTTAGGGTGGGAGGCTTCTTACAATGAGCAGTTCTTC
NA	NA	TRBV29-1	TRBJ1-2	CSVEDRGYGYTF	TGCAGCGTTGAAGATCGGGGCTATGGCTACACCTTC
TRBD1	NA	TRBV27	TRBJ1-2	CASSLSGQGSDSYYGYTF	TGTGCCAGCAGTTTATCGGGACAGGGATCTGATTCTTACTATGGCTACACCTTC
TRBD1	NA	TRBV28	TRBJ1-5	CASRKGQGLGQPQHF	TGTGCCAGCAGAAAAGGACAGGGGTTGGGTCAGCCCCAGCATTTT
NA	NA	TRBV7-8	TRBJ2-3	CASSFNQDTQYF	TGTGCCAGCAGCTTTAATCAGGATACGCAGTATTTT
NA	NA	TRBV9	TRBJ1-2	CASSVPGSYGYTF	TGTGCCAGCAGCGTCCCGGGTAGCTATGGCTACACCTTC
TRBD1	NA	TRBV7-9	TRBJ1-2	CASSLKQQGADGYTF	TGTGCCAGCAGCTTAAAGCAGCAGGGGGCAGATGGCTACACCTTC
NA	NA	TRBV19	TRBJ2-1	CASSLWMSGYNEQFF	TGTGCCAGTAGCCTTTGGATGAGCGGTTACAATGAGCAGTTCTTC
TRBD2	NA	TRBV27	TRBJ2-1	CASSLIAGEQFF	TGTGCCAGCAGTTTAATAGCGGGTGAGCAGTTCTTC
NA	few	TRBV7-6	TRBJ2-2	CASSIIGQGSTGELFF	TGTGCCAGCAGCATCATTGGCCAGGGTTCCACCGGGGAGCTGTTTTTT
NA	NA	TRBV7-9	TRBJ1-2	CATRVGIDGYTF	TGTGCCACCAGGGTGGGCATTGATGGCTACACCTTC
NA	few	TRBV4-1	TRBJ2-1	CASSLTPWDEQFF	TGCGCCAGCAGTCTTACCCCTTGGGATGAGCAGTTCTTC
NA	NA	TRBV30	TRBJ2-6	CAWGTVGMGANVLTF	TGTGCCTGGGGGACCGTCGGTATGGGGGCCAACGTCCTGACTTTC
TRBD1	once	TRBV27	TRBJ2-7	CASSLSGTGTYEQYF	TGTGCCAGCAGTTTATCGGGGACAGGGACCTACGAGCAGTACTTC
NA	NA	TRBV19	TRBJ2-1	CASSISRSGLNEQFF	TGTGCCAGTAGTATCAGTCGGAGCGGGCTCAATGAGCAGTTCTTC
NA	NA	TRBV28	TRBJ1-3	CASSYLALDSGNTIYF	TGTGCCAGCAGCTACTTGGCCCTCGACTCTGGAAACACCATATATTTT
NA	NA	TRBV7-6	TRBJ1-1	CASSLAEGRTEAFF	TGTGCCAGCAGCTTAGCGGAGGGGAGGACTGAAGCTTTCTTT
TRBD2	few	TRBV6-1	TRBJ2-1	CASSEKRLAGVHEQFF	TGTGCCAGCAGTGAAAAACGGCTAGCGGGAGTTCATGAGCAGTTCTTC
NA	NA	TRBV7-9	TRBJ2-1	CASSAGPSNEQFF	TGTGCCAGCAGCGCGGGTCCTAGCAATGAGCAGTTCTTC
NA	NA	TRBV10-2	TRBJ2-1	CASSESIIRFF	TGCGCCAGCAGTGAGTCGATTATTCGGTTCTTC
NA	NA	TRBV15	TRBJ2-1	CATSPLLRRYNEQFF	TGTGCCACCAGCCCCCTGCTGCGACGATACAATGAGCAGTTCTTC
NA	NA	TRBV27	TRBJ1-2	CASSTPTF	TGTGCCAGCAGTACTCCCACCTTC
NA	NA	TRBV5-1	TRBJ2-1	CASSLALALSYNEQFF	TGCGCCAGCAGCTTGGCCTTGGCTCTCTCCTACAATGAGCAGTTCTTC
TRBD2	NA	TRBV4-2	TRBJ2-1	CASSQGYLAGSYNEQFF	TGTGCCAGCAGCCAAGGGTATCTAGCGGGCTCCTACAATGAGCAGTTCTTC
NA	medium-sized	TRBV27	TRBJ1-2	CASSLYGRRYSNYGYTF	TGTGCCAGCAGTTTATATGGACGTCGATACTCTAACTATGGCTACACCTTC
NA	NA	TRBV20-1	TRBJ2-7	CSAPKGREQYF	TGCAGTGCCCCGAAAGGGAGGGAGCAGTACTTC
NA	NA	TRBV19	TRBJ1-2	CASSIREHGYTF	TGTGCCAGTAGTATTAGAGAGCATGGCTACACCTTC
NA	NA	TRBV27	TRBJ1-5	CASSSFSHREGQPQHF	TGTGCCAGCAGTTCTTTTTCTCACAGGGAAGGTCAGCCCCAGCATTTT
NA	NA	TRBV2	TRBJ1-1	CASTRDTLNTEAFF	TGTGCCAGTACTCGGGACACCCTCAACACTGAAGCTTTCTTT
TRBD1	NA	TRBV10-3	TRBJ2-7	CAISDPGQGREQYF	TGTGCCATCAGTGACCCGGGACAGGGACGAGAGCAGTACTTC